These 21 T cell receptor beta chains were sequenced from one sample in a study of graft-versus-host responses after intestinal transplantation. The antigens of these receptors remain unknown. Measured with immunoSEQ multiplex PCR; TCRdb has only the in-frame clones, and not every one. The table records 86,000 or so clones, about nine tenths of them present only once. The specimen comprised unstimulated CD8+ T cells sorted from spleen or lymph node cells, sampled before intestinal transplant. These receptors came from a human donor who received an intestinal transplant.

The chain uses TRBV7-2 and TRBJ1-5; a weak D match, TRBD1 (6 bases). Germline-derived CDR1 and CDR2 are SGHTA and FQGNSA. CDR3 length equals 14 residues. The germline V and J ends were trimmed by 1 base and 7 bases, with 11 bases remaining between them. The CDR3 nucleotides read TGTGCCAGCAGCTTAGATGGGGGCTGGCAGCCCCAGCATTTT. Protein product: CASSLDGGWQPQHF.

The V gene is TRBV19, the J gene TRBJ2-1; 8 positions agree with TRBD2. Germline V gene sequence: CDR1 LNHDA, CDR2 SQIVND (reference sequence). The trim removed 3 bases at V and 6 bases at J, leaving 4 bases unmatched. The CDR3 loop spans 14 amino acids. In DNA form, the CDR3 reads TGTGCCAGTAGTATTCTCGCGGGGGGCAATGAGCAGTTCTTC. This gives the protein CASSILAGGNEQFF.

CDR3 sequence: CASSQVYTGELFF. In DNA form, the CDR3 reads TGCGCCAGCAGCCAAGTCTACACCGGGGAGCTGTTTTTT. This rearrangement joins TRBV4-1 to TRBJ2-2; D is undetermined. The germline gives CDR1 MGHRA, CDR2 YSYEKL. The CDR3 has 13 amino acids. The ends were cut back, 1 base at V and 3 bases at J, with 3 bases in the middle.

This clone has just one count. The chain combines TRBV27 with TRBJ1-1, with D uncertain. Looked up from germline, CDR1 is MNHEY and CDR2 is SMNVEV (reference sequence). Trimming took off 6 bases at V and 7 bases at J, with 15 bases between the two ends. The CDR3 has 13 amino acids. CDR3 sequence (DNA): TGTGCCAGCAGACGGGCCCTAAGGCGTGAAGCTTTCTTT. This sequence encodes CASRRALRREAFF.

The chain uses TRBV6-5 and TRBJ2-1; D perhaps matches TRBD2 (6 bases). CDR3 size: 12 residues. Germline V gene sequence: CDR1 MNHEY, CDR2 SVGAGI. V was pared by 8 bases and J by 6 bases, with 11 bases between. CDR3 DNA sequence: TGTGCCAGCGGCCGGGGAGGCAATGAGCAGTTCTTC. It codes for CASGRGGNEQFF.

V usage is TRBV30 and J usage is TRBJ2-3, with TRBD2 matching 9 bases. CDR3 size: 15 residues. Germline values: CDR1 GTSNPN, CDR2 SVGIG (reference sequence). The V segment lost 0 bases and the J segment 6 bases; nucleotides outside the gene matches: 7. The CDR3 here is CAWSVGSGSLDTQYF. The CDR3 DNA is TGTGCCTGGAGTGTTGGTAGCGGGAGTCTGGATACGCAGTATTTT.

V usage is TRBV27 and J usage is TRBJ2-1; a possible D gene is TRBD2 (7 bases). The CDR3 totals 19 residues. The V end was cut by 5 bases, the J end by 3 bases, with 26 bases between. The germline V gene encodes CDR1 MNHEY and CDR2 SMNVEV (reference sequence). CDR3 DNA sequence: TGTGCCAGCAGTGACATCGACCCCCTCCTGCGGGGGCACTACAATGAGCAGTTCTTC. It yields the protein CASSDIDPLLRGHYNEQFF.

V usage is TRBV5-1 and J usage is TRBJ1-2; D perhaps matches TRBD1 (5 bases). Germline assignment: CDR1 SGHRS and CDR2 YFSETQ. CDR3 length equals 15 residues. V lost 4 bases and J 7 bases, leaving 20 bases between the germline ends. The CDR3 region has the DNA TGCGCCAGCAGCAAAGCCCGATGGGGGATGCGTGGCTACACCTTC. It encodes CASSKARWGMRGYTF.

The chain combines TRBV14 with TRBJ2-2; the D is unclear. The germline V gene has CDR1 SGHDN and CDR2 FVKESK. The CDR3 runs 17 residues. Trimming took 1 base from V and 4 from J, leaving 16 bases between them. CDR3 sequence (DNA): TGTGCCAGCAGCCAAGGCGAGGTAGGGCCGACCACCGGGGAGCTGTTTTTT. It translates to CASSQGEVGPTTGELFF.

The CDR3 DNA reads TGTGCCACCAGCGACGATTGGGGCGGGGAGCTGTTTTTT. As protein: CATSDDWGGELFF. The chain combines TRBV15 with TRBJ2-2; D unclear. Germline-derived CDR1 and CDR2 are LNHNV and YYDKDF (reference sequence). V lost 5 bases to trimming and J lost 7 bases, with 11 bases between them. CDR3 length: 13 residues.

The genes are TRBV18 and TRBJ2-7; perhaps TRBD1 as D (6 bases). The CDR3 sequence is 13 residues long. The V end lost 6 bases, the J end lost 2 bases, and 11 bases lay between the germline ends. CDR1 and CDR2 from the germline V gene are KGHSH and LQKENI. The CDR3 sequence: CASSPGDTYEQYF. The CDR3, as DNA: TGTGCCAGCTCTCCAGGGGACACCTACGAGCAGTACTTC.

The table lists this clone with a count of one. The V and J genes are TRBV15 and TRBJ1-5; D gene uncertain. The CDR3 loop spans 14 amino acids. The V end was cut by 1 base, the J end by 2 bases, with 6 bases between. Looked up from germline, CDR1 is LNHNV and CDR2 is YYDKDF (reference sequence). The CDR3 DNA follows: TGTGCCACCAGCAGAGGTGTTGGCAATCAGCCCCAGCATTTT. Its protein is CATSRGVGNQPQHF.

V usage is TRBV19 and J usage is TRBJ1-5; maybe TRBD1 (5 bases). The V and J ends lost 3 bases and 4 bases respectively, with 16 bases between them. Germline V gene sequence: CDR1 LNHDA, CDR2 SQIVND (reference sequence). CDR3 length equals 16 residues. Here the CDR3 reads CASSIGLDSRNQPQHF. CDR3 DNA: TGTGCCAGTAGTATCGGGCTCGACAGTCGTAATCAGCCCCAGCATTTT.

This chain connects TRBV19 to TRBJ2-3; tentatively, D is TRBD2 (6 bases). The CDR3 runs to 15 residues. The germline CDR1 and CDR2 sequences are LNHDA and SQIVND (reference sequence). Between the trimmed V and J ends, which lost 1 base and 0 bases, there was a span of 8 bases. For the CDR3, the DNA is TGTGCCAGTAGTATAGCGGGAGCTAGCACAGATACGCAGTATTTT. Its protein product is CASSIAGASTDTQYF.

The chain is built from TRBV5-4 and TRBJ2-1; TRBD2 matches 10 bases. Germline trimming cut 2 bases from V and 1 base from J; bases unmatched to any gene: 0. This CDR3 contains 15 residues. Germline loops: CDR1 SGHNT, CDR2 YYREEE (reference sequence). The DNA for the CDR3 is TGTGCCAGCAGCTTTAGCGGGGGGTCCTACAATGAGCAGTTCTTC. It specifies CASSFSGGSYNEQFF.

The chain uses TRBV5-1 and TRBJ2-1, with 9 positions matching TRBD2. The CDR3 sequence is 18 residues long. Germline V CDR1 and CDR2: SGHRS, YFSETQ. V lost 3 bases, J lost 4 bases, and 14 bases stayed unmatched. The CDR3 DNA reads TGCGCCAGCAGCTGGGAGGCGGGGGGGCTTCCATTTTACAATGAGCAGTTCTTC. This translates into CASSWEAGGLPFYNEQFF.

The CDR3 sequence is CASSGPHRDGTDTQYF. The CDR3 DNA reads TGTGCCAGCAGCGGGCCCCACAGGGATGGCACAGATACGCAGTATTTT. The chain recombines TRBV2 with TRBJ2-3, with D possibly being TRBD1 (6 bases). Looked up from germline, CDR1 is SNHLY and CDR2 is FYNNEI. The CDR3 covers 16 residues. V was cut by 6 bases and J by 1 base, with 17 bases left in between.

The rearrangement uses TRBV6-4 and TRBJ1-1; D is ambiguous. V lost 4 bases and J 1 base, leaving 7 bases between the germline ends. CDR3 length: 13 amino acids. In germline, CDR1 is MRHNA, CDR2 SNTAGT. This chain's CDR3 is CASSVGWNTEAFF. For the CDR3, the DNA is TGTGCCAGCAGTGTTGGGTGGAACACTGAAGCTTTCTTT.

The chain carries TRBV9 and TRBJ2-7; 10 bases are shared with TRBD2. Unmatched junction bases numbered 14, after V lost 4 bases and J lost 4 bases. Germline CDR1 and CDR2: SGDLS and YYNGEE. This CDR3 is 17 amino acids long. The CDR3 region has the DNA TGTGCCAGCAGCCCCTATGGAACTAGCGGGGAGGTGTACGAGCAGTACTTC. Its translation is CASSPYGTSGEVYEQYF.

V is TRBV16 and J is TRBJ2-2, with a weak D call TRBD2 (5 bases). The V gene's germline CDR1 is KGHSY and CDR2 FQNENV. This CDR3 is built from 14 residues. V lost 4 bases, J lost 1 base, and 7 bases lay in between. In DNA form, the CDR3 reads TGTGCCAGCAGCCCGGACTGGAACACCGGGGAGCTGTTTTTT. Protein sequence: CASSPDWNTGELFF. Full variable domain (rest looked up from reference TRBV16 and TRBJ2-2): GEEVAQTPKHLVRGEGQKAKLYCAPIKGHSYVFWYQQVLKNEFKFLISFQNENVFDETGMPKERFSAKCLPNSPCSLEIQATKLEDSAVYFCASSPDWNTGELFFGEGSRLTVL.

The CDR3 here is CATRLGTSGGREQFF. The CDR3 nucleotides read TGTGCCACCAGATTAGGGACTAGCGGGGGGCGAGAGCAGTTCTTC. The genes are TRBV15 and TRBJ2-1; 15 bases are a match to TRBD2. V was pared by 6 bases and J by 10 bases, with 7 bases of the junction left unmatched. Germline V lookup: CDR1 LNHNV, CDR2 YYDKDF (reference sequence). The CDR3 runs 15 residues.